This record covers a single T cell receptor (beta chain). The data belong to a study of T cell responses to AZD1222 COVID-19 vaccine. Profiling relied on immunoSEQ multiplex PCR, and the TCRdb table lists in-frame clones only, not all of them. The sample carries around 140,000 clones, roughly 92% recorded once. The CDR3 extends over 18 amino acids. Germline V CDR1 and CDR2: LGHDT, YNNKEL (reference sequence). The V end lost 1 base, the J end lost 3 bases, and 20 bases lay between the germline ends. This chain joins TRBV3-1 (or the pseudogene TRBV3-2) and TRBJ2-3, with D unclear. Sequences were derived from peripheral blood, sampled 28 days after the second AZD1222 dose. The TCR comes from an adult who received the AZD1222 COVID-19 vaccine. The CDR3 here is CASSQGAPLRGGTDTQYF. CDR3 nucleotides: TGTGCCAGCAGCCAAGGAGCCCCACTTCGCGGTGGGACAGATACGCAGTATTTT.